Listed below are T cell receptor beta chains from one sample, sequenced in a study of blood T cells in healthy people across ages. TCRdb re-analysed the 5' RACE reads in MiXCR, keeping a single row per CDR3 protein. Of about 1.1 million distinct CDR3 sequences listed, 35% to 45% are singletons. Material: blood. The receptors were sampled from a man aged 18 to 30 in good health. The CDR3 runs from the conserved cysteine through the conserved F or W. D genes are given only for firm matches. Not every row has a clone size; where given, it reads once, few, many or a size class.

D gene,clone size,J gene,V gene,CDR3 DNA,CDR3 protein
TRBD1,NA,TRBJ1-5,TRBV20-1,TGCAGTGCTAGAGGGGACAGGCGGTTAAATCAGCCCCAGCATTTT,CSARGDRRLNQPQHF
NA,NA,TRBJ2-1,TRBV7-9,TGTGCCGGCAGCTTCAACACCGGGCAACCTAACAATGAGCAGTTCTTC,CAGSFNTGQPNNEQFF
NA,NA,TRBJ2-2,TRBV7-2,TGTGCCAGCAGCTTCCTCGGGATTGGCGGGGAGCTGTTTTTT,CASSFLGIGGELFF
TRBD1,few,TRBJ1-1,TRBV20-1,TGCAGTGCTAGAGTGGGGACAGCGATGAACACTGAAGCTTTCTTT,CSARVGTAMNTEAFF
NA,few,TRBJ2-1,TRBV7-6,TGTGCCAGCAGCTTAGGAGTAGCTAGCCTGGGAAATGAGCAGTTCTTC,CASSLGVASLGNEQFF
TRBD1,many,TRBJ1-2,TRBV9,TGTGCCAGCAGCGTTCGACAGGGAGGGTACACCTTC,CASSVRQGGYTF
NA,few,TRBJ1-1,TRBV10-3,TGTGCCATCAGTGAGGCCGGTAAGAACACTGAAGCTTTCTTT,CAISEAGKNTEAFF
TRBD1,NA,TRBJ1-5,TRBV12-3/TRBV12-4,TGTGCCAGCAAAAAACAGGGGGCCCGGAGTCAGCCCCAGCATTTT,CASKKQGARSQPQHF
TRBD1,few,TRBJ2-7,TRBV27,TGTGCCAGCAGTTTAACCGTGACAGGGCACGAGCAGTACTTC,CASSLTVTGHEQYF
NA,NA,TRBJ1-4,TRBV20-1,TGCAGTGCTCGGACGGGAACGGGTGAAAAACTGTTTTTT,CSARTGTGEKLFF
NA,NA,TRBJ1-6,TRBV4-3,TGCGCCAGCAGCCCGATGACGGTGGATAATTCACCCCTCCACTTT,CASSPMTVDNSPLHF
NA,few,TRBJ1-6,TRBV5-1,TGCGCCAGCAGCTTGGACCTCCGGGACCCAGGATCACCCCTCCACTTT,CASSLDLRDPGSPLHF
TRBD1,once,TRBJ1-2,TRBV7-2,TGTGCCAGCAGCCCTTTAGGACAGGTTAACTATGGCTACACCTTC,CASSPLGQVNYGYTF
NA,NA,TRBJ2-7,TRBV5-1,TGCGCCAGCAGCTTGGATGTAGGGATCTCCTACGAGCAGTACTTC,CASSLDVGISYEQYF
NA,NA,TRBJ2-3,TRBV3-1,TGTGCCAGCAGCCAAATGGGAAGGGTTGGAGATACGCAGTATTTT,CASSQMGRVGDTQYF
NA,many,TRBJ1-2,TRBV10-3,TGTGCCATCAGTCTCGACCCTAACTATGGCTACACCTTC,CAISLDPNYGYTF
NA,NA,TRBJ1-1,TRBV20-1,TGCAGTGCGGTGACGAACACTGAAGCTTTCTTT,CSAVTNTEAFF
NA,few,TRBJ1-2,TRBV4-3,TGCGCCAGCAGCCAAGAGTACAGGGCCCGTGATGGCTACACCTTC,CASSQEYRARDGYTF
TRBD1,NA,TRBJ1-6,TRBV20-1,TGCAGTGCTAGAGGGGGACAGCCAAACTCCTATAATTCACCCCTCCACTTT,CSARGGQPNSYNSPLHF
NA,NA,TRBJ1-5,TRBV5-6,TGTGCCAGCAGCTTACAGGGACTACGTCAGCCCCAGCATTTT,CASSLQGLRQPQHF
TRBD2,NA,TRBJ2-5,TRBV5-1,TGCGCCAGCAGCCTCGGGACTAGCGGGGGTAAGACCCAGTACTTC,CASSLGTSGGKTQYF
TRBD1,NA,TRBJ1-5,TRBV5-6,TGTGCCAGCAGCAGACAGGGGCTCCTAATTAGCAATCAGCCCCAGCATTTT,CASSRQGLLISNQPQHF
NA,few,TRBJ1-5,TRBV12-3/TRBV12-4,TGTGCCAGCAGTTTCGTTGGGGGGGCAGGGCAGCCCCAGCATTTT,CASSFVGGAGQPQHF
NA,few,TRBJ1-5,TRBV27,TGTGCCAGCAGTTTTTCAGGGGTAGGTCAGCCCCAGCATTTT,CASSFSGVGQPQHF
TRBD1,NA,TRBJ2-5,TRBV19,TGTGCCGGCAAGACCGGGACAGGGCCCCAAGAGACCCAGTACTTC,CAGKTGTGPQETQYF
TRBD1,few,TRBJ2-1,TRBV20-1,TGCAGTGCTAGGGATGGGACAGGACGGAGGTCCTACAATGAGCAGTTCTTC,CSARDGTGRRSYNEQFF
TRBD1,few,TRBJ1-6,TRBV27,TGTGCCAGCAGTTACGATCGGGACAGGGCCTCCTATAATTCACCCCTCCACTTT,CASSYDRDRASYNSPLHF
TRBD1,many,TRBJ2-7,TRBV10-3,TGTGCCATCAGGCCGGGACAGGCATACGAGCAGTACTTC,CAIRPGQAYEQYF
NA,NA,TRBJ1-5,TRBV6-5,TGTGCCAGCTCCCCCGGAGGCTGGGGTCAGCCCCAGCATTTT,CASSPGGWGQPQHF
NA,NA,TRBJ1-2,TRBV4-3,TGCGCCAGCAGCCAAGGGGCAGGGATTGGCTACACCTTC,CASSQGAGIGYTF
NA,NA,TRBJ1-6,TRBV6-5,TGTGCCAGCACGCCAGGCCGTAATTCACCCCTCCACTTT,CASTPGRNSPLHF
NA,NA,TRBJ1-1,TRBV14,TGTGCCAGCAGCAGGGAAGGGGGGAACACTGAAGCTTTCTTT,CASSREGGNTEAFF
NA,NA,TRBJ2-3,TRBV6-1,TGTGCCAGCAGTGAGTGGGGCGCCACACCTAGCACAGATACGCAGTATTTT,CASSEWGATPSTDTQYF
TRBD1,NA,TRBJ1-1,TRBV5-6,TGTGCCAGCAGCTTGGTAGGGGGCCGACTGAACACTGAAGCTTTCTTT,CASSLVGGRLNTEAFF
NA,few,TRBJ2-3,TRBV12-3/TRBV12-4,TGTGCCAGCAGTTTACTGGGGGCACGCACAGATACGCAGTATTTT,CASSLLGARTDTQYF
NA,few,TRBJ1-2,TRBV10-3,TGTGCCATCAGTGAAGACCTAAGACAGGCAGCCGATGGCTACACCTTC,CAISEDLRQAADGYTF
NA,few,TRBJ1-6,TRBV5-1,TGCGCCAGCAGCGAGAAGCAGGGAAGTGGCGATTCACCCCTCCACTTT,CASSEKQGSGDSPLHF
TRBD2,NA,TRBJ2-7,TRBV2,TGTGCCAGCAGTGAATTGGGACTAGTCTACGAGCAGTACTTC,CASSELGLVYEQYF
NA,few,TRBJ1-5,TRBV6-5,TGTGTTGGGGGTCGTCAGCCCCAGCATTTT,CVGGRQPQHF
NA,NA,TRBJ1-1,TRBV7-2,TGTGCCAGCAGCCGTCCCAAACTGGGTGCTTTCTTT,CASSRPKLGAFF
NA,many,TRBJ2-3,TRBV5-1,TGCGCCAGCAGCCTACAGGGGAGGACAGATACGCAGTATTTT,CASSLQGRTDTQYF
TRBD1,NA,TRBJ2-1,TRBV12-3/TRBV12-4,TGTGCCAGCAGTTTTTTTATAGGACAGGGCGAGAATGAGCAGTTCTTC,CASSFFIGQGENEQFF
NA,NA,TRBJ1-2,TRBV20-1,TGCAGTGGACCTGGGGGCAGGGGTACCAATGGCTACACCTTC,CSGPGGRGTNGYTF
NA,NA,TRBJ1-6,TRBV2,TGTGCCAGCACCTTAGAGGGGCCAGGGAGTAATTCACCCCTCCACTTT,CASTLEGPGSNSPLHF
NA,few,TRBJ1-2,TRBV20-1,TGCAGTGCTAGAGAGGAGATGTATGGCTACACCTTC,CSAREEMYGYTF
TRBD1,NA,TRBJ2-1,TRBV6-5,TGTGCCAGCAGACCGGACAGGGACAATGAGCAGTTCTTC,CASRPDRDNEQFF
TRBD1,NA,TRBJ2-1,TRBV27,TGTGCCAGCAGTACCTCACGGACAGGACTGCCCTACAATGAGCAGTTCTTC,CASSTSRTGLPYNEQFF
NA,NA,TRBJ2-4,TRBV4-2,TGTGCCAGCAGCCCCGGACAGATCCTTACGGAGGAGCAGTACTTC,CASSPGQILTEEQYF